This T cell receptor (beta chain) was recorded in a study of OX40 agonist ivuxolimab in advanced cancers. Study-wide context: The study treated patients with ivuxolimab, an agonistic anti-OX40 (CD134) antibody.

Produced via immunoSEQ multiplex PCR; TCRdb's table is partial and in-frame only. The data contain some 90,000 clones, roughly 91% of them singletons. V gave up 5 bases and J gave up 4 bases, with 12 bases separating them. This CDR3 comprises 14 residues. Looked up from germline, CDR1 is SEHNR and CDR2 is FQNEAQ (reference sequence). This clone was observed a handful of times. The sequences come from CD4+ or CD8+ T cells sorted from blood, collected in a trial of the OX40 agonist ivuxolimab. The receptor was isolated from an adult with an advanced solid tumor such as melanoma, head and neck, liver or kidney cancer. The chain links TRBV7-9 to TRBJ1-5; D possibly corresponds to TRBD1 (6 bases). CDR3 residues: CASSRGDINQPQHF. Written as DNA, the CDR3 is TGTGCCAGCAGCCGAGGGGACATAAATCAGCCCCAGCATTTT.